The next 23 T cell receptor beta chains were all read from a single sample in a study of beta chain features in type 1 diabetes. The isolated RNA, all of it, was reverse transcribed, so expressed TCRB transcripts were what got sequenced. Clones were read by immunoSEQ multiplex PCR, and TCRdb kept only the in-frame ones, dropping some. The sample lists a few hundred thousand clones, over 8.5% occurring once. Sequencing was performed on naive CD4+ T cells from blood. All receptors come from a woman between 18 and 30 years old in good health.

This clone was seen a handful of times. The chain recombines TRBV6-5 with TRBJ1-1, with D uncertain. Germline V gene data show CDR1 as MNHEY and CDR2 as SVGAGI. Trimming took 8 bases from V and 1 from J, leaving 11 bases between them. The length of the CDR3 is 13 residues. CDR3 nucleotide sequence: TGTGCCAGCGAGCGGTCGAGGAACACTGAAGCTTTCTTT. It is translated as CASERSRNTEAFF.

The chain combines TRBV5-6 with TRBJ2-5; 9 bases agree with TRBD1. The germline V gene encodes CDR1 SGHDT and CDR2 YYEEEE. V trimming: 0 bases; J trimming: 2 bases; junction bases outside the gene matches: 2. The CDR3 is 15 amino acids. Here the CDR3 DNA reads TGTGCCAGCAGCTTGGGTGGACAGGGGCAAGAGACCCAGTACTTC. Translation: CASSLGGQGQETQYF.

This clone has just one count. The chain has TRBV27 and TRBJ2-1, with 15 positions matching TRBD2. The junction had 12 bases not matched to a gene; V was cut back by 6 bases and J by 0 bases. The CDR3 covers 20 residues. Germline loops: CDR1 MNHEY, CDR2 SMNVEV (reference sequence). The CDR3 is CASRRSGGLAGGPSYNEQFF. CDR3 in DNA: TGTGCCAGCAGGCGTTCCGGGGGACTAGCGGGAGGCCCCTCCTACAATGAGCAGTTCTTC.

The V call is TRBV5-1, the J call TRBJ2-1, with no clear D. CDR3 size: 15 residues. V lost 2 bases and J 9 bases, leaving 18 bases between the germline ends. The germline gives CDR1 SGHRS, CDR2 YFSETQ. The CDR3 DNA reads as TGCGCCAGCAGCTTAGGAGCAGTCCTTCTCGGTGAGCAGTTCTTC. This codes for CASSLGAVLLGEQFF.

The chain has TRBV19 and TRBJ2-2; possible D gene TRBD2, 5 bases. V gave up 3 bases and J gave up 0 bases, with 14 bases separating them. CDR3 length: 17 residues. Germline lookup yields CDR1 LNHDA and CDR2 SQIVND (reference sequence). The CDR3 here is CASSIGITYANTGELFF. Written as DNA, the CDR3 is TGTGCCAGTAGTATCGGGATCACCTATGCGAACACCGGGGAGCTGTTTTTT.

This clone has a handful of counts. CDR3: CASSPLGSSYNSPLHF. The DNA of the CDR3 is TGCGCCAGCAGCCCTCTAGGGAGCTCCTATAATTCACCCCTCCACTTT. The chain uses TRBV5-1 and TRBJ1-6; no definite D call. V lost 4 bases, J lost 0 bases, and 11 bases lay in between. The CDR3 sequence is 16 residues long. CDR1 is SGHRS, CDR2 YFSETQ, per germline.

Only a few counts were recorded for this clone. Additional DNA sequences in this sample encode the identical CDR3. The chain is built from TRBV5-1 and TRBJ1-1; tentative D call: TRBD1 (6 bases). Germline CDR1 is SGHRS and CDR2 is YFSETQ. V gave up 0 bases and J gave up 3 bases, with 6 bases separating them. The CDR3 runs 13 residues. This CDR3 is CASSLAGDTEAFF. CDR3 bases: TGCGCCAGCAGCTTGGCAGGGGACACTGAAGCTTTCTTT.

This clone was picked up a small number of times. J is TRBJ1-2 and V is TRBV25-1; possible D gene TRBD1, 5 bases. Between the trimmed V and J ends, which lost 3 bases and 7 bases, there was a span of 21 bases. The CDR3 is made up of 16 amino acids. CDR1 MGHDK and CDR2 SYGVNS come from the germline V gene. The CDR3 region is CASSDQGYRGTSGYTF. CDR3 in DNA: TGTGCCAGCAGTGATCAGGGCTATAGGGGAACGAGTGGCTACACCTTC.

The chain carries TRBV29-1 and TRBJ2-1; 13 positions match TRBD2. Germline values: CDR1 SQVTM, CDR2 ANQGSEA. Germline trimming cut 6 bases from V and 5 bases from J; bases unmatched to any gene: 7. The CDR3 runs 15 residues. The CDR3 spells CSVQGTSGKDNEQFF. CDR3 bases: TGCAGCGTCCAGGGGACTAGCGGGAAAGACAATGAGCAGTTCTTC.

The chain carries TRBV14 and TRBJ1-2; possibly TRBD1 for D (5 bases). The CDR3 contains 14 residues. V was cut by 0 bases and J by 3 bases, with 8 bases left in between. Germline assignment: CDR1 SGHDN and CDR2 FVKESK. Here the CDR3 reads CASSQDRGDYGYTF. As DNA, the CDR3 is TGTGCCAGCAGCCAAGATCGGGGGGACTATGGCTACACCTTC.

This rearrangement joins TRBV18 to TRBJ2-3; TRBD2 matches at 10 bases. CDR1 KGHSH and CDR2 LQKENI come from the germline V gene. CDR3 length: 16 residues. The ends lost 6 bases at V and 0 bases at J; junction bases unmatched: 6. The DNA for the CDR3 is TGTGCCAGCTCCCCCTTTAGCGGGAGGAGCACAGATACGCAGTATTTT. This gives the protein CASSPFSGRSTDTQYF.

This chain connects TRBV27 to TRBJ1-1; TRBD1 might be the D (5 bases). The V end was cut by 8 bases, the J end by 0 bases, with 16 bases between. Per germline, CDR1 MNHEY and CDR2 SMNVEV (reference sequence). The CDR3 covers 15 residues. The CDR3: CASSPTRGLNTEAFF. CDR3 nucleotides: TGTGCCAGCTCCCCCACCCGGGGGTTGAACACTGAAGCTTTCTTT.

This clone has only a few counts. The chain couples TRBV7-9 to TRBJ2-6, with 8 positions matching TRBD1. J gave up 1 base and V 1 base, and 6 bases lay outside the gene matches. This CDR3 has 18 amino acids. Per the germline V gene, CDR1 is SEHNR and CDR2 is FQNEAQ (reference sequence). The CDR3 sequence: CASSLGGRGPSGANVLTF. CDR3 DNA sequence: TGTGCCAGCAGCTTAGGAGGCAGGGGGCCATCTGGGGCCAACGTCCTGACTTTC.

The chain uses TRBV9 and TRBJ2-7; possibly TRBD2 for D (6 bases). Germline values: CDR1 SGDLS, CDR2 YYNGEE. V gave up 0 bases and J gave up 2 bases, with 12 bases separating them. The CDR3 spans 15 residues. The CDR3 DNA reads TGTGCCAGCAGCGTAGAGGCGGGGAGTCCCTACGAGCAGTACTTC. Residues: CASSVEAGSPYEQYF.

There are a few counts of this clone. The chain recombines TRBV30 with TRBJ1-2; 8 bases are a match to TRBD1. The CDR3 spans 16 residues. The V gene's germline CDR1 is GTSNPN and CDR2 SVGIG (reference sequence). V dropped 1 base and J dropped 9; count of bases not matched to a gene: 16. In DNA form, the CDR3 reads TGTGCCTGGAGTGCTCTCCCCGGGACAGGATTTAGAAGCTACACCTTC. Translation gives CAWSALPGTGFRSYTF.

This clone was recorded a few times. The chain recombines TRBV9 with TRBJ2-3; tentative D call: TRBD2 (5 bases). The CDR3 has 15 residues. V lost 6 bases and J lost 4, with 18 bases in between. CDR1 is SGDLS and CDR2 is YYNGEE in the germline V gene. CDR3 sequence (DNA): TGTGCCAGCACCCAAGGGAGCGGACCTTCAGATACGCAGTATTTT. It codes for CASTQGSGPSDTQYF.

This chain connects TRBV5-4 to TRBJ2-3, with a tentative D call TRBD1 (6 bases). The length of the CDR3 is 15 residues. V lost 3 bases and J lost 0, with 11 bases in between. Germline-derived CDR1 and CDR2 are SGHNT and YYREEE (reference sequence). The chain's CDR3 is CASSSRTVSTDTQYF. In DNA form, the CDR3 reads TGTGCCAGCAGCTCAAGGACAGTCAGCACAGATACGCAGTATTTT.

This clone occurred a few times. This sample also contains other DNA sequences that code for the same CDR3. The chain links TRBV18 to TRBJ1-5, with 7 nucleotides matching TRBD1. V lost 3 bases, J lost 2 bases, and 4 bases stayed unmatched. The germline V gene encodes CDR1 KGHSH and CDR2 LQKENI. The CDR3 consists of 15 residues. Written as DNA, the CDR3 is TGTGCCAGCTCACCGAACAGGGGTGGCAATCAGCCCCAGCATTTT. It translates to CASSPNRGGNQPQHF.

This rearrangement joins TRBV6-6 to TRBJ1-4, with TRBD1 matching 8 bases. The CDR3 extends over 14 amino acids. The germline gives CDR1 MNHNY, CDR2 SVGAGI (reference sequence). J was trimmed by 8 bases and V by 6 bases; bases with no gene match: 8. The CDR3 loop is CASSIDRGNEKLFF. DNA of the CDR3: TGTGCCAGCAGCATAGACAGGGGTAACGAAAAACTGTTTTTT.

This clone was seen just once. The chain recombines TRBV6-1 with TRBJ1-2; D might be TRBD1 (5 bases). Trimming shortened V by 1 base and J by 0 bases, and 9 bases separated the two germline ends. The CDR3 totals 15 residues. Looked up from germline, CDR1 is MNHNS and CDR2 is SASEGT. In DNA form, the CDR3 reads TGTGCCAGCAGTGAAGGGCAGGGAACTAACTATGGCTACACCTTC. Translated: CASSEGQGTNYGYTF.

The chain has TRBV4-1 and TRBJ2-1, with 12 bases identical to TRBD2. Per germline, CDR1 MGHRA and CDR2 YSYEKL. This CDR3 contains 17 residues. Unmatched junction bases numbered 5, after V lost 1 base and J lost 4 bases. The DNA for the CDR3 is TGCGCCAGCAGCCAAGCCCGACTAGCGGGAGAGTACAATGAGCAGTTCTTC. Protein product: CASSQARLAGEYNEQFF.

This clone was detected only once. V is TRBV2 and J is TRBJ1-6; possible D gene TRBD1, 6 bases. Germline CDR1 is SNHLY and CDR2 is FYNNEI. The CDR3 is made up of 15 amino acids. The V end was cut by 1 base, the J end by 8 bases, with 12 bases between. Here the CDR3 reads CASSEGGGHHSPLHF. CDR3 nucleotides: TGTGCCAGCAGTGAAGGTGGGGGACACCATTCACCCCTCCACTTT.

This clone has more than one count but fewer than ten. This chain links TRBV4-1 with TRBJ1-1; 10 positions match TRBD1. Germline CDR1 and CDR2: MGHRA and YSYEKL. J gave up 6 bases and V 0 bases, and 1 base lay outside the gene matches. The length of the CDR3 is 14 residues. The CDR3 sequence: CASSQDDRGPEAFF. In DNA form, the CDR3 reads TGCGCCAGCAGCCAAGATGACAGGGGGCCTGAAGCTTTCTTT.